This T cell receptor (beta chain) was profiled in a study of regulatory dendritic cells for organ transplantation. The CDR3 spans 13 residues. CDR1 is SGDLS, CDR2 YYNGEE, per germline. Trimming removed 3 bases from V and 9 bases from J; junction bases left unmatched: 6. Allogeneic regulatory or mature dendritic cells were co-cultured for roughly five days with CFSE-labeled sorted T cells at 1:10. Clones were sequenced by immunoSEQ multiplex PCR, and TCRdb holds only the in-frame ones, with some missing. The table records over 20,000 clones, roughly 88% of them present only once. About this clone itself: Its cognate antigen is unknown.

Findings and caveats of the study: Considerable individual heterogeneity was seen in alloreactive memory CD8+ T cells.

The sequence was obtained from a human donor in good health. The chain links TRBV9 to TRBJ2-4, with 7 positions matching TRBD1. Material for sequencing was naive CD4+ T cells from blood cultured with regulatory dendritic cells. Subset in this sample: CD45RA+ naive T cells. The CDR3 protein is CASSADRVGIQYF. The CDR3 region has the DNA TGTGCCAGCAGCGCCGACAGGGTAGGCATTCAGTACTTC.